This T cell receptor (beta chain) comes out of a study of blood T cell repertoires in COVID-19 (dated by TCRdb to 2019 to 2021). In the study overall: The collaborator samples originated in the United States, Italy and Spain and spanned the acute and convalescent phases of COVID-19. The prospective study material was composed of cDNA or gDNA derived from T cells, B-cell-depleted T cells, or PBMCs. Subjects who had been exposed to COVID-19, were actively infected with it, or had recovered from it provided the deeply sampled blood TCRbeta repertoires that made up the dataset. The repertoires were released in a freely available public database intended as a resource for research on the immune response to SARS-CoV-2. The samples were drawn from the first 160 participants of the ongoing ImmuneRACE study and from 1,254 subjects provided by 6 global collaborators. A de-identified subject ID, COVID-19 status, age in years and sex were almost always included in the sample metadata. HLA class I and class II types, where available, came from metadata supplied by the sample provider rather than from assay-based typing.

The immunoSEQ Assay, a bias-controlled multiplex PCR, was used to amplify TCRbeta CDR3 regions from genomic DNA. The study's own analysis went as follows. Nucleated cell counts per sample were estimated from amplification of reference gene primers within the assay. Sequence reads were collapsed and filtered to measure the absolute abundance of every unique TCRbeta CDR3 rearrangement. Productive Simpson clonality was computed per sample as the square root of Simpson's diversity index over productive rearrangements. TCRdb stores this immuneACCESS table with in-frame sequences only. Part of the clones is absent; in the studies checked, under half of the shortfall reflects unresolved V genes, and no reason is known for the rest. V, J and clone size are taken as reported in that table, and D and trimming were inferred from the DNA itself. The sample profile shows around 400,000 clones; 70% to 90% of them were found once. The ten most abundant clones make up about 2.3% of the sample.

Taken from the germline V gene (reference sequence), the CDR1 and CDR2 loops are MNHEY and SMNVEV. Inclusive of the bounding cysteine and phenylalanine, the CDR3 is 17 residues long. The read is trimmed to its CDR3 DNA, 51 bases read in frame from base 1. The germline ends are 17 bases apart after V is trimmed by 5 bases and J by 1 base. Results the study describes overall, beyond this receptor: How much clinical and demographic metadata was included differed by source and by participant, and the metadata was provided uncurated.

At one collaborating source in Seattle, patients were enrolled during active infection and were followed longitudinally through the course of disease. The collaborating institutions used their own protocols to collect whole blood in K2EDTA tubes. For TCRbeta analysis, collaborator samples were shipped as frozen whole blood, as isolated PBMCs, or as DNA extracted from either sample type. A note on this clone: What antigen it recognizes has not been identified. No much larger clonotype is one base removed from it; base qualities were not supplied.

Sequencing input: peripheral blood. The rearranged segments are TRBV27 and TRBJ2-2, and possibly TRBD2, on 6 matching bases. This sequence was found in a woman aged 60 to 75 with COVID-19, enrolled during active disease. DNA sequence: TGTGCCAGCAGTCGCTTACTAGGCGGGGAGAACACCGGGGAGCTGTTTTTT. It specifies CASSRLLGGENTGELFF.